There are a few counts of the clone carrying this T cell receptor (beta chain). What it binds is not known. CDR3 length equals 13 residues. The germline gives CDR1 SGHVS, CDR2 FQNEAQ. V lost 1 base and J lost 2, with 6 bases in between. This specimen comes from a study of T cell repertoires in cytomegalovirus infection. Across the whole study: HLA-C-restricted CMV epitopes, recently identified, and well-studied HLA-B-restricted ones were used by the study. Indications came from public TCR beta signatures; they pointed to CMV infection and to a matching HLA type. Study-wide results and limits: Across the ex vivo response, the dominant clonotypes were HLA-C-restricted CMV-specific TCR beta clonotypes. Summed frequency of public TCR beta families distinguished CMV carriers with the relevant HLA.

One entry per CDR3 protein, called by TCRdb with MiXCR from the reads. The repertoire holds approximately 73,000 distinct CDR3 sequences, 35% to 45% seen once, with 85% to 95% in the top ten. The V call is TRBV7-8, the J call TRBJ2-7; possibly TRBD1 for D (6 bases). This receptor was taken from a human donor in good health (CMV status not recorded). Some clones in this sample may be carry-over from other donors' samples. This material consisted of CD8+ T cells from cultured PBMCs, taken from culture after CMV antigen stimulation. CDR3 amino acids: CASSLGTAYEQYF. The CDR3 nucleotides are TGTGCCAGCAGCTTAGGGACAGCCTACGAGCAGTACTTC.